These 16 T cell receptor beta chains were all obtained from the same sample, sequenced in a study of blood T cell repertoires in COVID-19 (dated by TCRdb to the early 2020s). Library construction relied on the immunoSEQ multiplex PCR assay. The immuneACCESS repertoire file appears here via TCRdb, limited to in-frame rearrangements. These files lack a portion of the clones; in checked studies, under half of the deficit traces to unresolved V genes, and the cause of the others is not known. This sample lists approximately 250,000 clones; approximately 83% were detected once. Around 5.9% of the sample is taken by the ten largest. The sample was peripheral blood. These receptors originate from a human donor in a cohort sampled during active COVID-19.

DNA for the CDR3: TGTGCCAGCAGTGAAACTGGGGGGCAAGAGACCCAGTACTTC. Amino acids: CASSETGGQETQYF. The J gene is TRBJ2-5, the V gene TRBV25-1; a possible D gene is TRBD2 (6 bases). Trimming took off 2 bases at V and 2 bases at J, with 9 bases between the two ends. This CDR3 contains 14 residues. Germline-derived CDR1 and CDR2 are MGHDK and SYGVNS.

The rearrangement joins TRBV29-1 to TRBJ2-2, with a possible D match to TRBD1 (6 bases). Trimming cost V 6 bases and J 0 bases, with 17 bases left between them. Germline V gene sequence: CDR1 SQVTM, CDR2 ANQGSEA. CDR3 length: 16 residues. The CDR3 is CSVSSGDPSNTGELFF. DNA of the CDR3: TGCAGCGTCTCCTCAGGGGACCCTTCGAACACCGGGGAGCTGTTTTTT.

The V and J genes are TRBV10-2 and TRBJ1-1, with TRBD1 matching over 8 bases. The CDR3 spans 14 residues. The V and J ends lost 1 base and 6 bases, in that order; junction bases with no gene match: 4. Germline V CDR1 and CDR2: WSHSY, SAAADI. This CDR3 reads CASSEWQGAAEAFF. The CDR3 bases are TGCGCCAGCAGTGAGTGGCAGGGGGCCGCTGAAGCTTTCTTT.

V is TRBV28 and J is TRBJ2-7; D possibly corresponds to TRBD1 (5 bases). The V end was cut by 7 bases, the J end by 0 bases, with 10 bases between. Germline assignment: CDR1 MDHEN and CDR2 SYDVKM. The length of the CDR3 is 13 residues. The CDR3 spells CASIPTVSYEQYF. The CDR3 DNA follows: TGTGCCAGCATTCCGACAGTCTCCTACGAGCAGTACTTC.

This clone was detected a few times. The chain has TRBV11-3 and TRBJ2-7; 10 nucleotides line up with TRBD2. With 5 bases clipped from V and 7 bases from J, the junction kept 5 bases outside the gene matches. This CDR3 region has 13 residues. Germline V gives CDR1 SGHNT, CDR2 YENEEA. The CDR3 is CASSPAGLAEQYF. For the CDR3, the DNA is TGTGCCAGCAGCCCTGCGGGACTAGCGGAGCAGTACTTC.

CDR3 in DNA: TGTGCCAGCAGCAACCCTGGAAGGAGAAACACCGGGGAGCTGTTTTTT. Translated, it gives CASSNPGRRNTGELFF. The gene calls are TRBV21-1 and TRBJ2-2; TRBD2 is the table's D call, not checked against the DNA. TRBV21-1 is recorded as a pseudogene. The length of the CDR3 is 16 residues.

The chain combines TRBV11-3 with TRBJ2-7, with 9 bases that match TRBD1. Losses at the gene ends were 5 bases for V and 3 bases for J; bases not matched to a gene: 5. Per the germline V gene, CDR1 is SGHNT and CDR2 is YENEEA. This CDR3 contains 14 residues. The CDR3 loop is CASSKDRGLYEQYF. CDR3 bases: TGTGCCAGCAGCAAGGACAGGGGCCTCTACGAGCAGTACTTC.

There are a few counts of this clone. The J gene is TRBJ1-1, the V gene TRBV7-9; no firm D call. Trimming removed 1 base from V and 3 bases from J, with 6 bases in between. The CDR3 spans 13 residues. CDR1 is SEHNR, CDR2 FQNEAQ, per germline (reference sequence). DNA for the CDR3: TGTGCCAGCAGCTTAGGGGAGTACACTGAAGCTTTCTTT. This gives the protein CASSLGEYTEAFF.

The rearrangement uses TRBV7-2 and TRBJ1-1, with 8 bases lining up with TRBD1. CDR1 and CDR2 from the germline V gene are SGHTA and FQGNSA. The V gene end was trimmed by 0 bases and the J gene end by 3 bases; junction bases not matched to a gene: 6. The CDR3 consists of 16 residues. CDR3 sequence: CASSLAAGGADTEAFF. The CDR3 DNA is TGTGCCAGCAGCTTAGCGGCAGGGGGCGCGGACACTGAAGCTTTCTTT. The full variable domain, its missing parts supplied by reference TRBV7-2 and TRBJ1-1, is GAGVSQSPSNKVTEKGKDVELRCDPISGHTALYWYRQSLGQGLEFLIYFQGNSAPDKSGLPSDRFSAERTGGSVSTLTIQRTQQEDSAVYLCASSLAAGGADTEAFFGQGTRLTVV.

The chain combines TRBV30 with TRBJ2-5, with 9 bases aligning to TRBD2. The J segment lost 3 bases and the V segment lost 5 bases, leaving 4 bases of the junction unmatched. This CDR3 has 13 residues. Germline CDR1 GTSNPN, CDR2 SVGIG (reference sequence). The CDR3 DNA reads TGTGCCTGGGGAGGACTAGCGAAAGAGACCCAGTACTTC. It translates to CAWGGLAKETQYF.

CDR3 DNA: TGTGCCAGCAGCCAGGGGGTCTTGACCTACGAGCAGTACTTC. Translated, it gives CASSQGVLTYEQYF. This chain connects TRBV6-5 to TRBJ2-7, with 7 bases fitting TRBD1. The CDR3 runs 14 residues. V gave up 6 bases and J gave up 2 bases; unmatched junction bases: 7. The germline CDR1 and CDR2 sequences are MNHEY and SVGAGI.

The CDR3 reads CASSLRGQGASEQYF. As DNA, the CDR3 is TGTGCCAGCAGCTTACGAGGACAGGGGGCAAGCGAGCAGTACTTC. V usage is TRBV7-9 and J usage is TRBJ2-7; 11 bases fit TRBD1. The CDR3 has 15 residues. J gave up 6 bases and V 2 bases, and 6 bases lay outside the gene matches. Per the germline V gene, CDR1 is SEHNR and CDR2 is FQNEAQ (reference sequence).

As DNA, the CDR3 is TGCGCCAGCAGCCAACAAGATGTCCTAAGACAGTTCTTC. Translation: CASSQQDVLRQFF. The chain combines TRBV4-1 with TRBJ2-1; D remains unclear. Trimming shortened V by 2 bases and J by 13 bases, and 15 bases separated the two germline ends. The CDR3 has 13 residues. Germline V lookup: CDR1 MGHRA, CDR2 YSYEKL.

CDR3: CASSPGQGRDTEAFF. The CDR3 coding sequence is TGTGCCAGCTCACCGGGACAGGGTAGAGACACTGAAGCTTTCTTT. The chain couples TRBV18 to TRBJ1-1; 9 nucleotides align to TRBD1. Germline V gene lookup returns CDR1 KGHSH and CDR2 LQKENI. The CDR3 sequence is 15 residues long. Unmatched junction bases numbered 5, after V lost 3 bases and J lost 3 bases.

This chain uses TRBV11-2 with TRBJ1-1, with 7 bases identical to TRBD1. The germline CDR1 and CDR2 sequences are SGHAT and FQNNGV. The CDR3 has 15 amino acids. J was trimmed by 1 base and V by 2 bases; bases with no gene match: 4. CDR3: CASSLFQGGNTEAFF. In DNA, the CDR3 is TGTGCCAGCAGCTTATTCCAGGGGGGGAACACTGAAGCTTTCTTT.

The CDR3, as DNA: TGTGCCAGCAGTCCCGAGGGGGAGAAGCAGCCCCAGCATTTT. Translation gives CASSPEGEKQPQHF. The chain uses TRBV6-4 and TRBJ1-5, with D maybe TRBD1 (6 bases). The CDR3 has 14 amino acids. The ends were cut back, 5 bases at V and 7 bases at J, with 15 bases in the middle. Germline V gives CDR1 MRHNA, CDR2 SNTAGT.